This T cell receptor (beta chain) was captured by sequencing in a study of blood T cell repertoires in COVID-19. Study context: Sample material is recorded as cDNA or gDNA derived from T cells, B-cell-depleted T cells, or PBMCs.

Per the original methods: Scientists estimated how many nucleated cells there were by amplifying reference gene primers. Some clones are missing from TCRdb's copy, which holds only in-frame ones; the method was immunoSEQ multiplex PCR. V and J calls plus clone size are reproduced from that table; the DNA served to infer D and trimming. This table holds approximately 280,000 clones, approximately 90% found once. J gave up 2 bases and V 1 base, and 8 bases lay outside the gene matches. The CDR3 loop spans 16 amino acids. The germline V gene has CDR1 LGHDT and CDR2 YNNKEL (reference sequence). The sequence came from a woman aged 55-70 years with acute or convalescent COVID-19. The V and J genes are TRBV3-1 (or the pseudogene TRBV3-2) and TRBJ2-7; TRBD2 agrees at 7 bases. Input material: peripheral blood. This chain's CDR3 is CASSQVAGGRPYEQYF. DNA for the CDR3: TGTGCCAGCAGCCAAGTCGCAGGCGGGAGACCCTACGAGCAGTACTTC.